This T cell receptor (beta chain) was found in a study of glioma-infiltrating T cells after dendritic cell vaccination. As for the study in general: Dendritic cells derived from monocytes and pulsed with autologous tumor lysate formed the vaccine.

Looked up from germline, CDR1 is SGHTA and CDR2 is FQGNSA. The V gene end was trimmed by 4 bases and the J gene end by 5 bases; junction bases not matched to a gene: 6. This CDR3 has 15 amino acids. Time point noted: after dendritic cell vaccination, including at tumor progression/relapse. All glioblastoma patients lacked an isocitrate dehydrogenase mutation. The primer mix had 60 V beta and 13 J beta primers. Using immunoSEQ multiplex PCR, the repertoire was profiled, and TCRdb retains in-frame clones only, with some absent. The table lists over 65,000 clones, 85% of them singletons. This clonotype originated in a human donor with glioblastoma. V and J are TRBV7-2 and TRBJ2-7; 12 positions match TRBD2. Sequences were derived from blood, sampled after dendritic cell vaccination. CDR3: CASSSSGGGGDEQYF. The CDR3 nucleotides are TGTGCCAGCAGCTCTAGCGGGGGGGGAGGGGACGAGCAGTACTTC.